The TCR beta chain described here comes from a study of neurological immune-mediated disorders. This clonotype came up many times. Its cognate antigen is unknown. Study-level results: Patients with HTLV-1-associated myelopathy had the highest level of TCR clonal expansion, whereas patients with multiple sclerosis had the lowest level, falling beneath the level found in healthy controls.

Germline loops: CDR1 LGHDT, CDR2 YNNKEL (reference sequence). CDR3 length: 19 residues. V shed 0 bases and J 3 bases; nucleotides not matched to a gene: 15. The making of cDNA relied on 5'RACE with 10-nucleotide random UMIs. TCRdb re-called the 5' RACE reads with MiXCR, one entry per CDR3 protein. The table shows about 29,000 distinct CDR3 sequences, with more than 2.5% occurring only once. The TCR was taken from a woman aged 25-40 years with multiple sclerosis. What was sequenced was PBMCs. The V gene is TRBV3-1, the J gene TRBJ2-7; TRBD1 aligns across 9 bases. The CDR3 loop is CASSQDRGTGSPEFYEQYF. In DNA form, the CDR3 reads TGTGCCAGCAGCCAAGATCGAGGGACAGGGAGTCCTGAGTTCTACGAGCAGTACTTC.